The 19 T cell receptor beta chains below come from one sample, sequenced in a study of T cells in Graves' hyperthyroidism and ophthalmopathy. From RNA transcripts, TCR beta CDR3 regions were amplified. The study used the HTBI primer set for a first-round RT-PCR of the TCR CDR3. Using its own MiXCR run on the multiplex PCR reads, TCRdb lists one record per CDR3 protein. The sample carries 450,000 to 700,000 distinct CDR3 sequences, about 43% recorded once. Input material: peripheral blood or thyroid tissue (not recorded which). The receptors here all came from an adult woman with Graves' disease, either hyperthyroidism or ophthalmopathy (not recorded which).

This clonotype was counted at least ten times. CDR3 coding DNA: TGTGCCAGCAGCTTAAGGCTGGCGAACACTGAAGCTTTCTTT. Amino acid sequence: CASSLRLANTEAFF. J is TRBJ1-1 and V is TRBV11-2, with D hard to call. The germline CDR1 and CDR2 sequences are SGHAT and FQNNGV. The CDR3 loop spans 14 amino acids. The V end lost 2 bases, the J end lost 1 base, and 8 bases lay between the germline ends.

There are many counts of this clonotype. V gene TRBV7-9 combines with J gene TRBJ1-2; 9 bases align to TRBD1. CDR1 SEHNR and CDR2 FQNEAQ come from the germline V gene (reference sequence). The CDR3 is made up of 14 amino acids. V trimming: 3 bases; J trimming: 6 bases; junction bases outside the gene matches: 5. The CDR3 spells CASSFLGQGHGYTF. CDR3 DNA: TGTGCCAGCAGCTTCTTGGGACAGGGCCATGGCTACACCTTC. The entire variable domain, with the rest obtained from reference TRBV7-9 and TRBJ1-2, is as follows: DTGVSQNPRHKITKRGQNVTFRCDPISEHNRLYWYRQTLGQGPEFLTYFQNEAQLEKSRLLSDRFSAERPKGSFSTLEIQRTEQGDSAMYLCASSFLGQGHGYTFGSGTRLTVV.

Points on this clonotype: The junction does not match germline at one end; this may be a read error. The chain has TRBV20-1 and TRBJ2-7; the match to TRBD1 covers 8 bases. The CDR3 has 14 residues. Germline CDR1 reads DFQATT; CDR2 reads SNEGSKA (reference sequence). Here the CDR3 reads CSARGTGDAGEQYF. The DNA for the CDR3 is TGCAGTGCCAGAGGGACAGGCGACGCCGGGGAGCAGTACTTC.

This clonotype appeared a single time. V usage is TRBV7-8 and J usage is TRBJ2-7, with D possibly matching TRBD1 (5 bases). Trimming left V 2 bases short and J 6 bases short, with 11 bases between. CDR3 length equals 13 residues. Germline CDR1 reads SGHVS; CDR2 reads FQNEAQ. The DNA of the CDR3 is TGTGCCAGCAGCTTAAACGGACAAGGCGAGCAGTACTTC. Its protein is CASSLNGQGEQYF. Supplemented by reference TRBV7-8 and TRBJ2-7, the full variable domain reads GAGVSQSPRYKVAKRGQDVALRCDPISGHVSLFWYQQALGQGPEFLTYFQNEAQLDKSGLPSDRFFAERPEGSVSTLKIQRTQQEDSAVYLCASSLNGQGEQYFGPGTRLTVT.

The chain uses TRBV5-1 and TRBJ2-5; D perhaps matches TRBD1 (6 bases). Trimming pared 0 bases from V and 3 bases from J, leaving 15 bases between. Germline loops: CDR1 SGHRS, CDR2 YFSETQ. The CDR3 runs to 16 residues. The CDR3 nucleotides read TGCGCCAGCAGCTTGGCACCGGGACACCGAAAAGAGACCCAGTACTTC. It encodes CASSLAPGHRKETQYF.

This clonotype was seen at least ten times. The V call is TRBV9, the J call TRBJ1-2, with 7 bases lining up with TRBD1. V shed 5 bases, J shed 8 bases, and the junction held 6 bases outside the gene matches. The germline gives CDR1 SGDLS, CDR2 YYNGEE. The CDR3 totals 12 residues. The CDR3 coding sequence is TGTGCCAGCAGTAGTACAGGGGAAGGCTACACCTTC. Translated: CASSSTGEGYTF.

The rearrangement links TRBV15 to TRBJ1-1; unclear D gene. This CDR3 spans 15 amino acids. V lost 1 base, J lost 7 bases, and 16 bases lay in between. The germline CDR1 and CDR2 sequences are LNHNV and YYDKDF (reference sequence). Here the CDR3 DNA reads TGTGCCACCAGCAGAGCGGGCGATTGGGGAAATGAAGCTTTCTTT. Its protein product is CATSRAGDWGNEAFF.

This clonotype was seen repeatedly, ten times or more. The genes are TRBV4-1 and TRBJ1-5, with a weak D call TRBD1 (5 bases). The CDR3 spans 16 residues. The germline V gene encodes CDR1 MGHRA and CDR2 YSYEKL. V was clipped by 4 bases and J by 6 bases, with 19 bases between them. CDR3 protein: CASSPDSGGLGQPQHF. In DNA, the CDR3 is TGCGCCAGCAGCCCAGACAGTGGGGGGTTGGGTCAGCCCCAGCATTTT.

In regard to this clonotype: The CDR3 does not close with the conserved phenylalanine or tryptophan, likely indicating a read error. It is unclear where the CDR3 begins or ends on the DNA, so no DNA is shown, and the CDR3 is as TCRdb lists it. The chain has TRBV5-1 and TRBJ2-5; TRBD1, the table's D call, was not compared with the DNA. The CDR3 is 14 amino acids long, termini counted. CDR1 and CDR2 from the germline V gene are SGHRS and YFSETQ. Here the CDR3 reads CASSAGTAGYTFDS.

With respect to this clonotype: With a much larger clone just one base away, this may be a read error. The chain recombines TRBV5-6 with TRBJ1-1; D possibly corresponds to TRBD1 (6 bases). Per the germline V gene, CDR1 is SGHDT and CDR2 is YYEEEE. CDR3 length: 16 amino acids. The ends were cut back, 1 base at V and 5 bases at J, with 18 bases in the middle. Here the CDR3 DNA reads TGTGCCAGCAGCTTGACAAGGGCGAAGGGGGAGACTGAAGCTTTCTTT. Translated: CASSLTRAKGETEAFF.

Turning to this clonotype: Being one base from a much bigger clone, this may be a read error. This chain connects TRBV4-2 to TRBJ1-6; D is undetermined. The CDR3 totals 15 residues. Germline assignment: CDR1 LGHNA and CDR2 YNFKEQ. V was cut by 6 bases and J by 0 bases, with 9 bases left in between. CDR3 region: CASRVYSSYNSPLHF. CDR3 DNA: TGTGCCAGCAGAGTGTATAGCTCCTATAATTCACCCCTCCACTTT.

This clonotype was observed at least ten times. The V gene is TRBV7-8, the J gene TRBJ2-2; 10 bases line up with TRBD1. Germline assignment: CDR1 SGHVS and CDR2 FQNEAQ. This CDR3 has 15 residues. V trimming: 7 bases; J trimming: 4 bases; junction bases outside the gene matches: 6. The CDR3 nucleotides are TGTGCCAGCACCTCCGGGACAGGGGCCACCGGGGAGCTGTTTTTT. Residues: CASTSGTGATGELFF.

The genes are TRBV2 and TRBJ1-6, with TRBD1 identical over 7 bases. Trimming cost V 7 bases and J 6 bases; bases outside gene matches: 3. The germline gives CDR1 SNHLY, CDR2 FYNNEI. The CDR3 has 13 amino acids. The CDR3 DNA follows: TGTGCCAGCAAAAGGGACAGTAATTCACCCCTCCACTTT. Its protein product is CASKRDSNSPLHF.

Notes on this clonotype: With a much larger clone just one base away, this may be a read error. The V call is TRBV2, the J call TRBJ1-1; 9 nucleotides agree with TRBD1. J was trimmed by 4 bases and V by 8 bases; bases with no gene match: 5. The CDR3 runs to 13 residues. Per the germline V gene, CDR1 is SNHLY and CDR2 is FYNNEI. DNA for the CDR3: TGTGCCAGCCTTGGACAGGGGAGCACTGAAGCTTTCTTT. Encoded protein: CASLGQGSTEAFF.

Concerning this clonotype: Just one base apart from a much larger clone, this may be a read error. V gene TRBV4-1 combines with J gene TRBJ2-7; 7 positions agree with TRBD2. Germline lookup yields CDR1 MGHRA and CDR2 YSYEKL. This CDR3 is 15 amino acids long. CDR3 sequence: CASGQGERENYEQYF. CDR3 in DNA: TGCGCCAGCGGCCAAGGCGAGCGGGAAAACTACGAGCAGTACTTC.

The chain recombines TRBV10-3 with TRBJ2-5; D unclear. The CDR3 has 14 residues. Germline V lookup: CDR1 ENHRY, CDR2 SYGVKD. The V end was cut by 2 bases, the J end by 2 bases, with 9 bases between. CDR3 protein: CAISEVGSQETQYF. Here the CDR3 DNA reads TGTGCCATCAGTGAGGTGGGTTCGCAAGAGACCCAGTACTTC.

This clonotype was seen repeatedly, ten times or more. V gene TRBV10-1 combines with J gene TRBJ1-5; D not resolved. Germline lookup yields CDR1 WNHNN and CDR2 SYGVQD (reference sequence). Trimming took 0 bases from V and 9 from J, leaving 9 bases between them. The CDR3 is made up of 13 amino acids. The CDR3 is CASSESSAGPQHF. The CDR3 DNA reads TGCGCCAGCAGTGAGTCGTCGGCGGGGCCCCAGCATTTT.

The V gene is TRBV10-3, the J gene TRBJ2-3; 10 positions match TRBD2. The CDR3 totals 16 residues. Germline CDR1 is ENHRY and CDR2 is SYGVKD. The V gene end was trimmed by 7 bases and the J gene end by 2 bases; junction bases not matched to a gene: 9. CDR3 coding DNA: TGTGCCATCAACCTCGGGACTAGCGAAAACACAGATACGCAGTATTTT. Protein: CAINLGTSENTDTQYF.

This chain links TRBV6-1 with TRBJ2-2, with D perhaps matching TRBD2 (5 bases). Germline CDR1 MNHNS, CDR2 SASEGT. Trimming left V 7 bases short and J 1 base short, with 19 bases between. This CDR3 is 17 amino acids long. This CDR3 is CASIRRAGTMNTGELFF. Here the CDR3 DNA reads TGTGCCAGCATCCGGCGGGCAGGAACCATGAACACCGGGGAGCTGTTTTTT.